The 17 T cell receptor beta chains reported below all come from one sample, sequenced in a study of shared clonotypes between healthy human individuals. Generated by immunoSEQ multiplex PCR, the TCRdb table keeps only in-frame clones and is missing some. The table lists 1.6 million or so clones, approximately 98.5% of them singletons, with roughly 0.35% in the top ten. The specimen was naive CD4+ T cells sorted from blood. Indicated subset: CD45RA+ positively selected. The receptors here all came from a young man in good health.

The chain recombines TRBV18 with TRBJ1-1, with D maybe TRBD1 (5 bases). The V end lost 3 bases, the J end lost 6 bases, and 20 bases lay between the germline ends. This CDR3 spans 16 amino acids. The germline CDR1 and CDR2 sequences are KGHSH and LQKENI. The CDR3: CASSPMSTVRVAEAFF. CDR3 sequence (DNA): TGTGCCAGCTCACCCATGAGTACGGTCAGGGTCGCTGAAGCTTTCTTT.

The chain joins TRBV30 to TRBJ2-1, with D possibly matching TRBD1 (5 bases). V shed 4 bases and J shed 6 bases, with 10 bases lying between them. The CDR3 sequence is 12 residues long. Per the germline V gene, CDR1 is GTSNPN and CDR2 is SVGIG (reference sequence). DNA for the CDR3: TGTGCCTGGATTGGACATTTCAATGAGCAGTTCTTC. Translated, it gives CAWIGHFNEQFF.

In DNA form, the CDR3 reads TGCGCCAGCAGCCTTGGACTAGCGAGGAGGAATGAGCAGTTCTTC. This encodes CASSLGLARRNEQFF. The V call is TRBV4-1, the J call TRBJ2-1; 9 bases line up with TRBD2. Germline lookup yields CDR1 MGHRA and CDR2 YSYEKL. The J segment lost 7 bases and the V segment lost 4 bases, leaving 8 bases of the junction unmatched. This CDR3 spans 15 amino acids.

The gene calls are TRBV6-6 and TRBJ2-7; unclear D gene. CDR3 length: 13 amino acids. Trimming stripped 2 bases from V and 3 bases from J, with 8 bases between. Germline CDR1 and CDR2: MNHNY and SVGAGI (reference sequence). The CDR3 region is CASSYGQNYEQYF. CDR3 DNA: TGTGCCAGCAGTTACGGTCAGAACTACGAGCAGTACTTC.

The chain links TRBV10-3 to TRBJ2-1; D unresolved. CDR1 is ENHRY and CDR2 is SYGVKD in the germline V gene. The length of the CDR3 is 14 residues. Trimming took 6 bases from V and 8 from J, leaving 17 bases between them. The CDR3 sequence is CAISRYTEIDEQFF. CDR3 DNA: TGTGCCATCAGCCGCTACACGGAGATAGATGAGCAGTTCTTC.

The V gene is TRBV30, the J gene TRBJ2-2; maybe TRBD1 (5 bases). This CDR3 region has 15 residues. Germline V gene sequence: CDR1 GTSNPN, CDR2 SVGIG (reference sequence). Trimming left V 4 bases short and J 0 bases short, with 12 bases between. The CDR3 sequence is CAWIKGRANTGELFF. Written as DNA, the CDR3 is TGTGCCTGGATAAAGGGCAGGGCGAACACCGGGGAGCTGTTTTTT.

The CDR3 region is CASSLAGFNEQFF. For the CDR3, the DNA is TGTGCCAGCAGCTTAGCGGGGTTCAATGAGCAGTTCTTC. This sequence joins TRBV13 and TRBJ2-1; the D gene is possibly TRBD2 (5 bases). The V and J ends lost 1 base and 6 bases respectively, with 7 bases between them. The CDR3 runs 13 residues. Germline values: CDR1 PRHDT, CDR2 FYEKMQ (reference sequence).

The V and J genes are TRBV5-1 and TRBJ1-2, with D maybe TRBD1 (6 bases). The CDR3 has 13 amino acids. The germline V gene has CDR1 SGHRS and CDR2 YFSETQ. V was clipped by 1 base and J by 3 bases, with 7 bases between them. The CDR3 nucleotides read TGCGCCAGCAGCTTGAAGGGGGACTATGGCTACACCTTC. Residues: CASSLKGDYGYTF.

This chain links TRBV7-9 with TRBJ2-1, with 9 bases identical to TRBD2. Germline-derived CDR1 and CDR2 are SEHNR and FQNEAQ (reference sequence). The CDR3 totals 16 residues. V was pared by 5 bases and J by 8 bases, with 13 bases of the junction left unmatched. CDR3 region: CASSLGMVAGGDEQFF. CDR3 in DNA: TGTGCCAGCAGCCTCGGCATGGTTGCGGGAGGGGATGAGCAGTTCTTC.

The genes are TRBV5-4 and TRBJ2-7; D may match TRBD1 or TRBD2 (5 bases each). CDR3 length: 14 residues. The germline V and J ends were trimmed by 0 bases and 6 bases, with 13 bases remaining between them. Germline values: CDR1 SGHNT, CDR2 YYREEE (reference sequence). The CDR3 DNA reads TGTGCCAGCAGCTTGGTGTCGGGGCCTGGCGAGCAGTACTTC. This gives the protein CASSLVSGPGEQYF.

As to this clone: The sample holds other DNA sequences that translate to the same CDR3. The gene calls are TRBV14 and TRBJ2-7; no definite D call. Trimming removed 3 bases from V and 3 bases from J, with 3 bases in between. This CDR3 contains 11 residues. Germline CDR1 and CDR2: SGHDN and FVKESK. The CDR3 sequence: CASSQVYEQYF. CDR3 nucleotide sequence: TGTGCCAGCAGCCAGGTCTACGAGCAGTACTTC.

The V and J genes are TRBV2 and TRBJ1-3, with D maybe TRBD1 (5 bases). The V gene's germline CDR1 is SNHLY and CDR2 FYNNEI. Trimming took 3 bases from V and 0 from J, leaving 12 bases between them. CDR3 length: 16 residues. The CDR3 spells CASSELTASSGNTIYF. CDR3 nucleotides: TGTGCCAGCAGTGAGCTGACAGCCTCCTCTGGAAACACCATATATTTT.

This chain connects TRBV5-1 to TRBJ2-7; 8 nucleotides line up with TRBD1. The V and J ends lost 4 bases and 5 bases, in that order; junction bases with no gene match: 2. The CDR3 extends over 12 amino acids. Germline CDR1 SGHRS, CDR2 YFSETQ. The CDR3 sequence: CASSMGQDEQYF. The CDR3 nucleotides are TGCGCCAGCAGCATGGGACAGGACGAGCAGTACTTC.

The CDR3 nucleotides read TGCGCCAGCAGCCAGACCGTGACAGGGCCCAAAGGAGGCTACACCTTC. Translated: CASSQTVTGPKGGYTF. The chain combines TRBV4-1 with TRBJ1-2; the match to TRBD1 covers 7 bases. This CDR3 region has 16 residues. Trimming took 3 bases from V and 8 from J; bases not matched to a gene: 15. Germline CDR1 is MGHRA and CDR2 is YSYEKL.

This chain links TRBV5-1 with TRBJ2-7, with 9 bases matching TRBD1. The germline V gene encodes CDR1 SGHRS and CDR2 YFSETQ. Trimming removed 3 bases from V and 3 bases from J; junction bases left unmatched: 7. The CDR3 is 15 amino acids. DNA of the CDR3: TGCGCCAGCAGCTCGGCGTGGACAGGGGACTACGAGCAGTACTTC. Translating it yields CASSSAWTGDYEQYF.

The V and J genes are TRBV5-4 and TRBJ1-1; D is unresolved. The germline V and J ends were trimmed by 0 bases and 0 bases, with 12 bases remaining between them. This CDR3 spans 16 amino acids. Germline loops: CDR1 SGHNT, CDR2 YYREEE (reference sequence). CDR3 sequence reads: CASSLGEGSMNTEAFF. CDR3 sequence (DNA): TGTGCCAGCAGCTTGGGAGAGGGTAGCATGAACACTGAAGCTTTCTTT.

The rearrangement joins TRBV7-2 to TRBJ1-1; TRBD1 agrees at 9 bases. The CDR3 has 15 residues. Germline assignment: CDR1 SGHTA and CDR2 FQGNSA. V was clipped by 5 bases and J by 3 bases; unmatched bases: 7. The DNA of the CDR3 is TGTGCCAGCAGCCCCAGAGGACAGGGGTACACTGAAGCTTTCTTT. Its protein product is CASSPRGQGYTEAFF.